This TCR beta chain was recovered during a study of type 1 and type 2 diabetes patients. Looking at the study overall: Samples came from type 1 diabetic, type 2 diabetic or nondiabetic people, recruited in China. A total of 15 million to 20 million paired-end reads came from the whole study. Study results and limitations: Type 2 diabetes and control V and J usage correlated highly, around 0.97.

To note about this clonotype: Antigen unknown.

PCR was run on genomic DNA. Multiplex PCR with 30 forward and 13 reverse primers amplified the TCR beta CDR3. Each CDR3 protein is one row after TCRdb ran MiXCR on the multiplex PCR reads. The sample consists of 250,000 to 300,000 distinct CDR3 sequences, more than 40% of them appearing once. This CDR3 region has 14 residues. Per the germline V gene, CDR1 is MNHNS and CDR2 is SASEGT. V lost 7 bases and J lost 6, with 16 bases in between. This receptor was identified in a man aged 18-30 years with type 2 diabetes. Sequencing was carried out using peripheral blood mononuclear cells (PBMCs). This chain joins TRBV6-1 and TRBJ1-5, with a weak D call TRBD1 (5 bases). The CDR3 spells CASNPRGLRQPQHF. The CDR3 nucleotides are TGTGCCAGCAACCCAAGGGGTCTCCGTCAGCCCCAGCATTTT.